This TCR beta chain came from a study of CD8 T cells in Susac syndrome. V was cut by 8 bases and J by 4 bases, with 14 bases left in between. Germline-derived CDR1 and CDR2 are SQVTM and ANQGSEA. The CDR3 spans 12 residues. Reverse transcription of about 0.45 to 1 ug RNA was performed with random hexamers. Across 54 Vbeta and 13 Jbeta, TCR beta CDR3 was amplified with immunoSEQ multiplex PCR. One entry per CDR3 protein, called by TCRdb with MiXCR from the immunoSEQ multiplex PCR reads. The sample lists about 210,000 distinct CDR3 sequences, 95% occurring once. Peripheral blood CD8+ and CD4+ T cells were profiled by TCR beta sequencing. Stable or active relapsing-remitting multiple sclerosis, untreated and meeting revised McDonald criteria, defined the controls. TEMRA cells were enriched by FACS, while CD8+ and CD4+ T cells were obtained through a negative isolation that was performed magnetically.

The receptor was isolated from a human donor with multiple sclerosis. The chain links TRBV29-1 to TRBJ1-2, with a possible D match to TRBD1 (5 bases). Specimen: CD4+ T cells from PBMCs. The chain's CDR3 is CSTTRGFYGYTF. As DNA, the CDR3 is TGCAGCACAACTCGGGGGTTCTATGGCTACACCTTC.